This note documents a single T cell receptor (beta chain) sequence. This clone's antigen is unknown. The sample holds no much larger clone one base away, and base qualities are not on file. This entry comes from a study of blood T cell repertoires in COVID-19 (TCRdb year 2020). Study-wide context: Samples from collaborators originated in the United States, Italy and Spain and spanned both the acute and convalescent phases of COVID-19. The prospective study material was composed of cDNA or gDNA derived from T cells, B-cell-depleted T cells, or PBMCs. The dataset comprised deeply sampled blood TCRbeta repertoires from subjects exposed to, actively infected with, or recovered from COVID-19. A freely available public database, intended as a resource for researchers studying the immune response to SARS-CoV-2, is where the repertoires were released. The samples were drawn from the first 160 participants of the ongoing ImmuneRACE study and from under 1,500 subjects provided by 6 global collaborators. A de-identified subject ID, COVID-19 status, age in years and sex were almost always included in the sample metadata. Where available, HLA class I and class II types were obtained from metadata supplied by the sample provider rather than from assay-based typing. Overall study results and their limits: Clinical and demographic metadata were provided uncurated, with the amount varying by source and participant.

The CDR1 and CDR2 encoded by the germline V gene are MNHEY and SVGAGI. Ends trimmed: V by 0 bases, J by 9 bases; bases unmatched to a gene: 6. Reading from cysteine to phenylalanine, the CDR3 counts 15 amino acids. Only the CDR3 portion is preserved as DNA: 45 bases, with reading frame beginning at the first base. Enrolling through a virtual design, the prospective study's participants ranged in age from roughly 18 to 95 years and lived across about two dozen United States geographic areas. Cohort assignment in the prospective study relied on participant-reported clinical history from a screening survey and a study questionnaire. ImmuneRACE Cohort 3 recovered participants were defined by two consecutive negative NP/OP PCR tests, healthcare professional clearance, or symptom resolution. In the prospective study, mobile phlebotomists collected whole blood, serum and a nasopharyngeal or oropharyngeal swab from each participant. Participants in the prospective study had the option to provide additional blood draws and questionnaires over a 2-month period. Before DNA extraction, blood samples from the prospective study were shipped at room temperature or frozen.

TCRbeta CDR3 regions were amplified from genomic DNA using the immunoSEQ Assay, a bias-controlled multiplex PCR. Turning to the authors' computational methods: Within the assay, amplification of reference gene primers was used to estimate how many nucleated cells each sample contained. To quantify the absolute abundance of each unique TCRbeta CDR3 rearrangement, sequence reads were collapsed and filtered. For each sample, productive Simpson clonality was calculated as the square root of Simpson's diversity index across productive rearrangements. In TCRdb, the immuneACCESS table is reduced to in-frame sequences with V and J assigned. These tables do not hold every clone; where another copy was compared, an unresolved V gene accounts for under half, and the others remain unexplained. V, J and clone size reflect that table, while D and trimming were determined from the DNA. Present in this sample are about 480,000 clones, around nine tenths of which were seen just once. Jointly, the top ten make up 1.8% of the sample.

Sequencing was performed on PBMCs or T cells enriched from blood (not recorded which). This chain joins TRBV6-5 to TRBJ2-1; TRBD1 aligns with 9 central bases. The sequence was obtained from a woman aged 35 to 49 who had recovered from COVID-19. The base sequence is TGTGCCAGCAGTTACTCGATCGGGACAGGGATTGAGCAGTTCTTC. Its product reads: CASSYSIGTGIEQFF.